This T cell receptor (beta chain) was documented in a study of early T cells in non-severe SARS-CoV-2 infection. Study details: Sequencing targeted bulk RNA from unsorted whole blood, leaving chains unpaired.

Germline V gives CDR1 SGHRS, CDR2 YFSETQ. V was clipped by 3 bases and J by 3 bases; unmatched bases: 13. The CDR3 length is 17 residues. This clonotype was observed a handful of times. Its target is not known. Study-level findings and limits: Matches to VDJdb favored anti-spike CD8 responses and missed private and CD4 specificities.

Each single cDNA molecule received a unique molecular identifier. TCRdb fed the 5' RACE reads into MiXCR, producing one record per CDR3 protein. The sample shows 70,000 or so distinct CDR3 sequences, roughly 4.9% of them seen only once. The clonotype was recovered from an adult who was a healthcare worker with PCR-confirmed SARS-CoV-2 infection or an uninfected control (not recorded which). The donor label of this sample is uncertain. The chain uses TRBV5-1 and TRBJ2-3, with 7 nucleotides matching TRBD1. The sample in question was whole blood, obtained at baseline. The CDR3 here is CASSSGQSTSRTDTQYF. The CDR3 DNA reads as TGCGCCAGCAGCTCGGGACAGAGTACCAGTAGGACAGATACGCAGTATTTT.